This TCR beta chain is drawn from a study of long-term antiretroviral therapy in people with HIV (dated by TCRdb to 2022 to 2024). With regard to the full study: The earliest samples were collected about a decade before the 2015 WHO recommendation for immediate ART, when ART was typically delayed until CD4 counts fell. A retrospective serial study tested whether changes in peripheral blood TRB repertoire composition and diversity were associated with ART initiation and durable HIV suppression. A total of roughly 200 cryopreserved PBMC samples were contributed to the cohort by 30 adults with confirmed HIV infection, with samples collected serially over a mean of roughly six years (range 1-12). Among the roughly 30 participants with HIV, ten to twelve were female. No cross-contamination during QIAcube processing turned up in test extractions that ran a monoclonal T-cell line alongside around 34 polyclonal samples.

General study outcomes and caveats: Because PBMC availability was limited, only the TCR beta chain was sequenced, with no alpha chain pairing. Narrower CDR3 length ranges were observed in HIV repertoires than in controls, and an antigen-experienced repertoire with only a slight naive shift after ART was suggested by the network structure. Starting ART was linked to a significant rise in TRB diversity, yet even with long-term ART the diversity remained significantly lower than in transplant donor controls. The samples span the years 2004 to 2017, and the ART regimens used at that time may not be as effective as current regimens. No data were available on ART adherence, viral resistance or therapy changes, limiting inferences about post-ART repertoire changes. Unsorted PBMC were profiled instead of sorted CD4+ and CD8+ T cells because pre-ART samples had limited cell numbers. The repertoire was dominated across all time points by expanded TRB clones identified before ART initiation, although this dominance was seen to fluctuate and to decrease in many PLHIV after ART.

The V and J ends are trimmed by 1 base and 0 bases, leaving 8 bases between them. Including cysteine and phenylalanine, the CDR3 has 16 amino acids. The kept DNA is CDR3 alone, 48 bases in frame from the first base. The germline V gene yields SGHRS for CDR1 and YFSETQ for CDR2. The immunoSEQ hsTCRB v3.0 assay was used at survey level resolution to sequence the TRB variable region. The target sequencing depth for TRB was roughly 40,000-50,000 T-cell genomes per sample. TRB libraries were pooled and sequenced on an Illumina MiSeq using a v3 150-cycle kit. As for the original processing: Analysis of repertoires was carried out in R inside a reproducible Nextflow workflow spanning QC, data transformation and analysis. LymphoSeq2, an R package for exploring AIRR-Seq data, was used to implement custom analyses. After excluding a handful of samples that yielded fewer than 5000 total TRB sequences, fewer than 200 HIV repertoires remained for analysis. Of the 180 to 200 retained HIV repertoires, about 61 were collected before and 129 after ART initiation. Repertoires were downsampled to 5000 TRB nucleotide sequences, and summary statistics were averaged over 100 downsampling iterations. TRB sequences were retained for analysis only if CDR3 regions of at least seven amino acids were present. Two measures captured diversity: a Shannon entropy-derived clonality score and the Gini coefficient. In the repertoire networks, any two of the top 5000 CDR3 amino acid sequences were connected whenever the two sequences differed by an edit distance of one. For TRB CDR3 amino acid sequences, GLIPH2 was used to predict antigen specificity groups and MHC restriction. To flag known associations with CMV, EBV, HIV or tissue antigens, CDR3 amino acid sequences were compared against VDJdb and McPAS-TCR. Pre-ART, post-ART and control groups were compared with Wilcoxon signed-rank tests and Holm-Bonferroni correction. TCRdb retrieved this table from immuneACCESS and kept in-frame rearrangements only. Not all clones are present; in checked studies, unresolved V genes account for under half, and no reason is known for the remainder. From that table come the V and J calls and clone size; the DNA was used to work out D and trimming. For this sample the table gives 20,000 to 25,000 clones, of which 88% were detected only once. Clones ranked in the top ten supply roughly 4% of the sample.

About this clone itself: It lacks a known antigen. The sample holds no much larger clone one base away, and base qualities are not on file.

Inclusion was restricted to participants for whom at least one PBMC sample before ART initiation and at least two post-ART samples were available. Every participant with HIV received treatment in the United States of America. Cryopreserved samples of about 0.95-10 million PBMC were thawed and washed before DNA extraction. At the time of the earliest PBMC sample, participants with HIV were aged between roughly 20 and 55 years. Per participant, PBMC samples came from 1-4 timepoints prior to ART initiation and 2-8 timepoints following ART initiation, for a median of 7 samples. Serial HIV viral load, CD4+ T-cell count, ART history and demographic data were obtained for every participant. Genomic DNA was extracted from unsorted PBMC with a Qiagen kit on a QIAcube, processed in batches of 12 samples.

The sequencing used unsorted PBMCs, collected 2.3 years after starting antiretroviral therapy. The V and J segments used are TRBV5-1 and TRBJ2-6; no D gene can be assigned with confidence. The origin of this receptor is a man aged 55 to 70 with HIV. The CDR3 region has the sequence CASSLSSGSGANVLTF. The DNA sequence is TGCGCCAGCAGCTTGAGTTCGGGCTCTGGGGCCAACGTCCTGACTTTC. The full variable domain, completed from the reference TRBV5-1 and TRBJ2-6 proteins outside the CDR3, reads KAGVTQTPRYLIKTRGQQVTLSCSPISGHRSVSWYQQTPGQGLQFLFEYFSETQRNKGNFPGRFSGRQFSNSRSEMNVSTLELGDSALYLCASSLSSGSGANVLTFGAGSRLTVL.